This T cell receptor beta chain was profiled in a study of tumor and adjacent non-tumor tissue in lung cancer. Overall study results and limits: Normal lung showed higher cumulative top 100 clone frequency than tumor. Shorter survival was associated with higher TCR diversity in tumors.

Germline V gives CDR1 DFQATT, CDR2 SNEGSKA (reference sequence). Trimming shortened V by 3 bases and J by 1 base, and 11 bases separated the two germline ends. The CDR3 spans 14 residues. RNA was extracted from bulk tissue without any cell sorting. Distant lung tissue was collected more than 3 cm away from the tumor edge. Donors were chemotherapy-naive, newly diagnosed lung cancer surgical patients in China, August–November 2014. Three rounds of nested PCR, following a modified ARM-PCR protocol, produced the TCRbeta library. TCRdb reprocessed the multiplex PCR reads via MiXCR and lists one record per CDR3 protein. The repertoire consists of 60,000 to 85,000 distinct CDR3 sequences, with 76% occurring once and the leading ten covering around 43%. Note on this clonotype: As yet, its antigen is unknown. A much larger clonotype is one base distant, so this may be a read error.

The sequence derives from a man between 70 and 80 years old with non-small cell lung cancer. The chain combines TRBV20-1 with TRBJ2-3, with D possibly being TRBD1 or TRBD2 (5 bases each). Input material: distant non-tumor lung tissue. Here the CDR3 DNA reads TGCAGTGCTAGCAGGGACCCCCGCACAGATACGCAGTATTTT. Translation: CSASRDPRTDTQYF.